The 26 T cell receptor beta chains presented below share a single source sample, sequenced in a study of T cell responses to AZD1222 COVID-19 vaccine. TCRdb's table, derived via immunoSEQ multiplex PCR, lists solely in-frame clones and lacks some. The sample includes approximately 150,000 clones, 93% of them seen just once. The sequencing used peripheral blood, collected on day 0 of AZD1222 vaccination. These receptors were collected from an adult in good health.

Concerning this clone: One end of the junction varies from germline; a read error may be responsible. CDR3 in amino acids: CASSLFRGIVDF. The DNA for the CDR3 is TGTGCCAGCAGTTTGTTTAGGGGGATAGTAGACTTC. The chain employs TRBV12-3 or TRBV12-4 and TRBJ2-7, with D perhaps matching TRBD1 (6 bases). The CDR3 covers 12 residues.

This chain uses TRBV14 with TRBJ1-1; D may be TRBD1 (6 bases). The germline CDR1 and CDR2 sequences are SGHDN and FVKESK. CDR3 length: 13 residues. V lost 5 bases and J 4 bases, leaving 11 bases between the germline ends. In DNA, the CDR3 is TGTGCCAGCAGCACTAACAGGGTCACTGAAGCTTTCTTT. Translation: CASSTNRVTEAFF.

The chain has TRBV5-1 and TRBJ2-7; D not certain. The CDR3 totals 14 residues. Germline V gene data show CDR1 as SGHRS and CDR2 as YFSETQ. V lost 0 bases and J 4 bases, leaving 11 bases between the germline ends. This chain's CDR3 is CASSLERRIYEQYF. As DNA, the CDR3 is TGCGCCAGCAGCTTGGAACGCAGAATATACGAGCAGTACTTC.

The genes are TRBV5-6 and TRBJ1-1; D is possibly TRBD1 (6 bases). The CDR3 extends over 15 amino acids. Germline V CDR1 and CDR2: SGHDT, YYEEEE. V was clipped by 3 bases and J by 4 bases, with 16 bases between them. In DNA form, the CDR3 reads TGTGCCAGCAGCTCCCCAGGGGTTAGGAGCACTGAAGCTTTCTTT. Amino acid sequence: CASSSPGVRSTEAFF. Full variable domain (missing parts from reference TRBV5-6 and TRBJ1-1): DAGVTQSPTHLIKTRGQQVTLRCSPKSGHDTVSWYQQALGQGPQFIFQYYEEEERQRGNFPDRFSGHQFPNYSSELNVNALLLGDSALYLCASSSPGVRSTEAFFGQGTRLTVV.

CDR3 loop: CASSSRRVSSYEQYF. The CDR3, as DNA: TGTGCCAGCAGTTCGCGGCGGGTTAGCTCCTACGAGCAGTACTTC. The rearrangement joins TRBV6-2 or TRBV6-3 to TRBJ2-7, with D maybe TRBD2 (5 bases). In germline, CDR1 is MNHEY, CDR2 SVGEGT. The CDR3 spans 15 residues. Trimming took 4 bases from V and 0 from J, leaving 13 bases between them.

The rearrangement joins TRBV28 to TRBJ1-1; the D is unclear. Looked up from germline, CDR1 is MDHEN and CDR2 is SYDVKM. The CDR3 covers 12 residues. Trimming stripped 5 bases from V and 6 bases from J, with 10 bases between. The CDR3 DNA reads TGTGCCAGCAGTATTTCGACGTCTGAAGCTTTCTTT. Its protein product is CASSISTSEAFF.

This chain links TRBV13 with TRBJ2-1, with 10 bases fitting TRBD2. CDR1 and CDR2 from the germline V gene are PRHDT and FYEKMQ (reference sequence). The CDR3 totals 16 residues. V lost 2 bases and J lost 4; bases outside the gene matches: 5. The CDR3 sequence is CASSLRTSGPYNEQFF. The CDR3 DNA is TGTGCCAGCAGCTTAAGGACTAGCGGTCCATACAATGAGCAGTTCTTC.

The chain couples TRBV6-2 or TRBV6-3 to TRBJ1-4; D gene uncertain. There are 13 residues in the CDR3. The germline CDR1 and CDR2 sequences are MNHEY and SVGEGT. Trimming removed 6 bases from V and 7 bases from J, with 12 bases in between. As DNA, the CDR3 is TGTGCCAGCAGCCTCGACGGACTTGAAAAACTGTTTTTT. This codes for CASSLDGLEKLFF.

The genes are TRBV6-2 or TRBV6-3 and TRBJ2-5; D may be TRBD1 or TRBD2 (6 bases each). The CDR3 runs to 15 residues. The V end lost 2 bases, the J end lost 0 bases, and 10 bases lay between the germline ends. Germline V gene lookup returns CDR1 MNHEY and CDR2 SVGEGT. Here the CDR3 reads CASSYAGQNQETQYF. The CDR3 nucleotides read TGTGCCAGCAGTTACGCGGGACAAAACCAAGAGACCCAGTACTTC.

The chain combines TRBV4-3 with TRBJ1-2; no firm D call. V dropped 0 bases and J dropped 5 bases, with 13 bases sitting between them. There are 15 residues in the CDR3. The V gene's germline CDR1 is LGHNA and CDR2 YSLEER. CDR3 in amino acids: CASSQDRSGTYGYTF. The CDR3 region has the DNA TGCGCCAGCAGCCAAGATCGGTCAGGCACTTATGGCTACACCTTC.

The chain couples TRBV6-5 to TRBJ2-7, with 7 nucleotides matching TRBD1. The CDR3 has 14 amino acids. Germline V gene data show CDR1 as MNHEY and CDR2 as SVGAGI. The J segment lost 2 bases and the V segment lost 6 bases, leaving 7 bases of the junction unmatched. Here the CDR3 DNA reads TGTGCCAGCAGAGGGACAGCTTCCACCTACGAGCAGTACTTC. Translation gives CASRGTASTYEQYF.

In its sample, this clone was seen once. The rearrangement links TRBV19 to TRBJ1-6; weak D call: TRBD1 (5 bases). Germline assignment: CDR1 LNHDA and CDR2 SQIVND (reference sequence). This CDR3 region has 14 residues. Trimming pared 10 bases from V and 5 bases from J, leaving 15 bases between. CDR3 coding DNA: TGTGCCACCATGCAGGGTCCCAATAATTCACCCCTCCACTTT. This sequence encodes CATMQGPNNSPLHF.

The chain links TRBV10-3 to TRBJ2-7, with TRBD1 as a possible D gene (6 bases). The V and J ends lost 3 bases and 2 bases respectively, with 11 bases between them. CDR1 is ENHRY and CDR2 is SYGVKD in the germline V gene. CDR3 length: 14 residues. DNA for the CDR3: TGTGCCATCAGTGATAGACAGGAACCCTACGAGCAGTACTTC. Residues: CAISDRQEPYEQYF.

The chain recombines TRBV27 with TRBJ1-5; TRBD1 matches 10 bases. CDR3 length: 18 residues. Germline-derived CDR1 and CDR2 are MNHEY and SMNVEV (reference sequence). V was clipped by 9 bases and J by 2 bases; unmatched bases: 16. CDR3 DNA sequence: TGTGCCAGTGCCTCATGGACAGGGGGAGGTATCGGCAATCAGCCCCAGCATTTT. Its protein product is CASASWTGGGIGNQPQHF.

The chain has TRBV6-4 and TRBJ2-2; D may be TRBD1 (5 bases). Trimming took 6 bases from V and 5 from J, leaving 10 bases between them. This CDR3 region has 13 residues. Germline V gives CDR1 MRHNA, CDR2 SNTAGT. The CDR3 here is CASSEQETGELFF. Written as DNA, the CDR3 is TGTGCCAGCAGCGAACAGGAGACCGGGGAGCTGTTTTTT.

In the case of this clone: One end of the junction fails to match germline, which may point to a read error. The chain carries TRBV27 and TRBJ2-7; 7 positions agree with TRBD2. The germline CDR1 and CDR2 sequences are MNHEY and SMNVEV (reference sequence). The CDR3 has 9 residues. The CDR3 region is CASPSGKDF. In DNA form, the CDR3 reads TGTGCCAGCCCAAGCGGGAAGGACTTC.

The CDR3 sequence is CASSQGGSYEQYF. CDR3 nucleotides: TGTGCCAGCAGCCAGGGAGGATCCTACGAGCAGTACTTC. This sequence joins TRBV6-2 or TRBV6-3 and TRBJ2-7; possible D gene TRBD2, 6 bases. V was shortened by 6 bases and J by 1 base, with 10 bases between the two germline ends. This CDR3 spans 13 amino acids. Germline assignment: CDR1 MNHEY and CDR2 SVGEGT.

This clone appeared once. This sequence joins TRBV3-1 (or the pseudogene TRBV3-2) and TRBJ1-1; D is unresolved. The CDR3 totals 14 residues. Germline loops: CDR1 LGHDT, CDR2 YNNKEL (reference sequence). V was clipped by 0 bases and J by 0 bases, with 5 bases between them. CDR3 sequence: CASSQDTVNTEAFF. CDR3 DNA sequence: TGTGCCAGCAGCCAAGACACAGTGAACACTGAAGCTTTCTTT.

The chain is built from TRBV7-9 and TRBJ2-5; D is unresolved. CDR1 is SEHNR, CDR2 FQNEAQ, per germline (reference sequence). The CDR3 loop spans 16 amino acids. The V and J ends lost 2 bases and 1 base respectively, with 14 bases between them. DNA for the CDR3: TGTGCCAGCAGCTTATTCTGGGTGGGATCCCAAGAGACCCAGTACTTC. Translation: CASSLFWVGSQETQYF. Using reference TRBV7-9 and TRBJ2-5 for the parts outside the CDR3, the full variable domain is DTGVSQNPRHKITKRGQNVTFRCDPISEHNRLYWYRQTLGQGPEFLTYFQNEAQLEKSRLLSDRFSAERPKGSFSTLEIQRTEQGDSAMYLCASSLFWVGSQETQYFGPGTRLLVL.

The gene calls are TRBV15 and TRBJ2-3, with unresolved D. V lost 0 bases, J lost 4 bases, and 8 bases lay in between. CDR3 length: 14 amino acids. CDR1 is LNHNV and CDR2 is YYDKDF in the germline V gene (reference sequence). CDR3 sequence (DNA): TGTGCCACCAGCAGAGATCTAGTCCCAGATACGCAGTATTTT. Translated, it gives CATSRDLVPDTQYF.

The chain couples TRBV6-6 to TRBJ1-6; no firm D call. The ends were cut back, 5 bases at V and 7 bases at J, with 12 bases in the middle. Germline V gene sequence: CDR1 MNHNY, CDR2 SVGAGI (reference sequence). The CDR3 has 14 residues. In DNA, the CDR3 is TGTGCCAGCAGTCCCGGGTTGGGAAATTCACCCCTCCACTTT. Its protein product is CASSPGLGNSPLHF.

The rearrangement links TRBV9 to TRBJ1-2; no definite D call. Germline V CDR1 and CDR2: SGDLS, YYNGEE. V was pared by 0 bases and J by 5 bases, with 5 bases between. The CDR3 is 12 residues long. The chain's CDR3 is CASSVATYGYTF. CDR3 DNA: TGTGCCAGCAGCGTAGCTACGTATGGCTACACCTTC.

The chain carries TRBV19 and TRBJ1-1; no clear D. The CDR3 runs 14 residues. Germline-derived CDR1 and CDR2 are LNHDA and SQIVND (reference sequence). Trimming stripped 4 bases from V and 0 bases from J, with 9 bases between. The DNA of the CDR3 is TGTGCCAGTAGTACCAGGATCATGAACACTGAAGCTTTCTTT. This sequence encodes CASSTRIMNTEAFF.

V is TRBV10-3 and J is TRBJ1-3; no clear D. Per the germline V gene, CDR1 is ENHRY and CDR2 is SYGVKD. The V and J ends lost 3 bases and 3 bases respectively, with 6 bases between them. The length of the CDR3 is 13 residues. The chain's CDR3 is CAISEPLGNTIYF. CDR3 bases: TGTGCCATCAGTGAACCTCTTGGAAACACCATATATTTT.

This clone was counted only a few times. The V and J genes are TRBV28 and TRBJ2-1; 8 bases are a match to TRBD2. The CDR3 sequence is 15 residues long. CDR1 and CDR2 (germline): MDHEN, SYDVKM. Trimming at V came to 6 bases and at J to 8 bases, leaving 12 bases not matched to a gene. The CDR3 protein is CASSSPGLGSHEQFF. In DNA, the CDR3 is TGTGCCAGCAGCTCTCCGGGACTAGGGAGTCATGAGCAGTTCTTC.

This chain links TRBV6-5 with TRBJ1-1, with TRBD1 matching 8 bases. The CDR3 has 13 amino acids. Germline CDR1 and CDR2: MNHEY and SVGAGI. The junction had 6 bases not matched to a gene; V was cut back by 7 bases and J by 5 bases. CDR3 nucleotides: TGTGCCAGCAACGCGGACAGGGTAACTGAAGCTTTCTTT. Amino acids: CASNADRVTEAFF.